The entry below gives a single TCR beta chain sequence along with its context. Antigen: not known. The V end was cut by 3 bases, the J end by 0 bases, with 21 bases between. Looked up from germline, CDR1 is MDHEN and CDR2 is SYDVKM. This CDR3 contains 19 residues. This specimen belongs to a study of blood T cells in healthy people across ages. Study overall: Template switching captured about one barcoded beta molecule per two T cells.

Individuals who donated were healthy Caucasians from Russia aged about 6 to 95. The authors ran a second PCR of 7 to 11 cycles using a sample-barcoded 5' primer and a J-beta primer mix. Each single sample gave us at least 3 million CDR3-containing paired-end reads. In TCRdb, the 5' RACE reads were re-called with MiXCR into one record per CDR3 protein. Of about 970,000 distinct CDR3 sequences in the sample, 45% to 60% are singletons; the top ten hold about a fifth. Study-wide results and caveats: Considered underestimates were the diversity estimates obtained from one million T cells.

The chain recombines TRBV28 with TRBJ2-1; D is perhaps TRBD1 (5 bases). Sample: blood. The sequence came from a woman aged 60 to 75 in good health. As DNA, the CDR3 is TGTGCCAGCAGTTTTCCCCTCCCACCTCACAGGAGCTCCTACAATGAGCAGTTCTTC. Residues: CASSFPLPPHRSSYNEQFF.